This TCR beta chain was sequenced during a study of blood T cell repertoires in COVID-19. Study-wide context: Both acute and convalescent COVID-19 samples were obtained from the United States, Italy and Spain.

J gave up 4 bases and V 4 bases, and 3 bases lay outside the gene matches. Germline-derived CDR1 and CDR2 are SEHNR and FQNEAQ (reference sequence). CDR3 length: 13 residues. In the source study's methods: Researchers report that nucleated cell counts were estimated from reference gene primer amplification. Profiling relied on immunoSEQ multiplex PCR, and the TCRdb table lists in-frame clones only, not all of them. V and J calls and clone size are as listed in that table; D and trimming were resolved from the DNA. The data contain fewer than 75,000 clones, roughly nine tenths of them seen just once; the ten biggest clones take up roughly 9.6%. Of note for this clone: Other DNA sequences in the sample encode the same CDR3.

This TCR was sampled from a man aged 80 or over with acute or convalescent COVID-19. Sequences were obtained from peripheral blood. This chain joins TRBV7-9 and TRBJ1-1; 7 bases agree with TRBD1. CDR3 loop: CASSSQGGTEAFF. The DNA for the CDR3 is TGTGCCAGCAGCTCCCAGGGGGGCACTGAAGCTTTCTTT.